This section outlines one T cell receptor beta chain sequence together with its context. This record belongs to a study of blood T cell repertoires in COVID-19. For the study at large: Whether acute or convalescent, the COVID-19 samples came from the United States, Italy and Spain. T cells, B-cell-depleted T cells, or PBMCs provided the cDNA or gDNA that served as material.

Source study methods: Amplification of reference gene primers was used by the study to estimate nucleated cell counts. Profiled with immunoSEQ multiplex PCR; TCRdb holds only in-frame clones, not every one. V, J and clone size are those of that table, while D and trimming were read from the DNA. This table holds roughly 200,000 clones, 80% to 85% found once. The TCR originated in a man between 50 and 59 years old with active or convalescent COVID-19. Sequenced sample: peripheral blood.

CDR3 loop: CASSQGPAGNGELFF. In DNA, the CDR3 is TGTGCCAGCAGCCAGGGCCCAGCGGGAAACGGGGAGCTGTTTTTT. The genes are TRBV9 and TRBJ2-2, with 7 bases identical to TRBD2. Germline loops: CDR1 SGDLS, CDR2 YYNGEE. The CDR3 is made up of 15 amino acids. Germline trimming cut 4 bases from V and 7 bases from J; bases unmatched to any gene: 10.